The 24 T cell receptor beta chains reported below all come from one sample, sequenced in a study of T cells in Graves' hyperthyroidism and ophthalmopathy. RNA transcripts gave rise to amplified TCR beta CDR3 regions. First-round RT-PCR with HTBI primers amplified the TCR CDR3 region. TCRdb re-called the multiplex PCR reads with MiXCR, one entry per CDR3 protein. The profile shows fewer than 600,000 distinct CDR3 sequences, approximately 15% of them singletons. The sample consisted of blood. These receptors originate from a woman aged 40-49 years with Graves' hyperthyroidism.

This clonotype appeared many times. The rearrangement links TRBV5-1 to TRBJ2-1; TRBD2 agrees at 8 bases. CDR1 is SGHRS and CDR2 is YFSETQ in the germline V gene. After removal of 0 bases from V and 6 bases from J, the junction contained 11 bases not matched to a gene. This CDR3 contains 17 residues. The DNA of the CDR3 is TGCGCCAGCAGCTTGGCAGCGGGAGCTACCCACCTCAATGAGCAGTTCTTC. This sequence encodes CASSLAAGATHLNEQFF. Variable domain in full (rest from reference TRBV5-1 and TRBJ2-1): KAGVTQTPRYLIKTRGQQVTLSCSPISGHRSVSWYQQTPGQGLQFLFEYFSETQRNKGNFPGRFSGRQFSNSRSEMNVSTLELGDSALYLCASSLAAGATHLNEQFFGPGTRLTVL.

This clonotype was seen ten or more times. CDR3 bases: TGTGCCAGCAGAAAGACCCGGGACAGTATACGATCTGGGGCCAACGTCCTGACTTTC. Residues: CASRKTRDSIRSGANVLTF. The chain recombines TRBV12-3 or TRBV12-4 with TRBJ2-6; 7 positions agree with TRBD1. V was clipped by 6 bases and J by 1 base; unmatched bases: 15. The CDR3 runs 19 residues.

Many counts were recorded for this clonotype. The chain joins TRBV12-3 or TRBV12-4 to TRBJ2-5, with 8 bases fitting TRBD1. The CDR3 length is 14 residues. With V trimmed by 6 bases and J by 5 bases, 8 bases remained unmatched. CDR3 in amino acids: CASSSDRVEETQYF. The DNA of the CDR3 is TGTGCCAGCAGCTCGGACAGGGTGGAGGAGACCCAGTACTTC.

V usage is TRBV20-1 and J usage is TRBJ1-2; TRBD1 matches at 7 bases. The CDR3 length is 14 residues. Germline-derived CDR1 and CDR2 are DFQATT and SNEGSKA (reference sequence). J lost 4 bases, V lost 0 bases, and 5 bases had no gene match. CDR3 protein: CSAREAGGSYGYTF. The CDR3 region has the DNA TGCAGTGCTAGAGAGGCAGGGGGTAGCTATGGCTACACCTTC.

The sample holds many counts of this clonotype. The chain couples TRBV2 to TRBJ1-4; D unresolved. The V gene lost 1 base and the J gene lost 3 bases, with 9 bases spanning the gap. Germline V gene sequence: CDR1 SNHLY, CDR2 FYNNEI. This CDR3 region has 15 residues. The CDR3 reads CASSEGQTSNEKLFF. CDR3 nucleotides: TGTGCCAGCAGTGAAGGTCAAACATCTAATGAAAAACTGTTTTTT. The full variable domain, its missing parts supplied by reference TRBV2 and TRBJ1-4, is EPEVTQTPSHQVTQMGQEVILRCVPISNHLYFYWYRQILGQKVEFLVSFYNNEISEKSEIFDDQFSVERPDGSNFTLKIRSTKLEDSAMYFCASSEGQTSNEKLFFGSGTQLSVL.

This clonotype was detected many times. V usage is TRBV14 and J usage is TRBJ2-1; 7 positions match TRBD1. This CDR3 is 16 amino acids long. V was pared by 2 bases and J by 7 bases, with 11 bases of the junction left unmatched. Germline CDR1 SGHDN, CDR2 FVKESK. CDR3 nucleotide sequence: TGTGCCAGCAGCCAACGCGACAGGGTGGTAAAGAATGAGCAGTTCTTC. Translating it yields CASSQRDRVVKNEQFF.

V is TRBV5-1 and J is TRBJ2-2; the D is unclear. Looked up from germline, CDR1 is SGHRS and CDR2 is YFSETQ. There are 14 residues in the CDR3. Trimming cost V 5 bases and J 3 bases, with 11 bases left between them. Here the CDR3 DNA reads TGCGCCAGCAGTGGGGTAGTCGACACCGGGGAGCTGTTTTTT. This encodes CASSGVVDTGELFF.

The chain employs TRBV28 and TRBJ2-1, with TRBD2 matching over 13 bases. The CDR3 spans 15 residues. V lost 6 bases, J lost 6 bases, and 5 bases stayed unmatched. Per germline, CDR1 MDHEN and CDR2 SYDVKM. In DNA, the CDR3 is TGTGCCAGCAGGAAGACTAGCGGGAGGTTCAATGAGCAGTTCTTC. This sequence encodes CASRKTSGRFNEQFF.

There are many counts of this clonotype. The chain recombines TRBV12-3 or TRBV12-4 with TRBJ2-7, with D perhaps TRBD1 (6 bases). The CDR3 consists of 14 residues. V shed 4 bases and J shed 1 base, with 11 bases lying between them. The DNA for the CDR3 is TGTGCCAGCAGTTCTCGGGACAAGTCCTACGAGCAGTACTTC. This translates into CASSSRDKSYEQYF.

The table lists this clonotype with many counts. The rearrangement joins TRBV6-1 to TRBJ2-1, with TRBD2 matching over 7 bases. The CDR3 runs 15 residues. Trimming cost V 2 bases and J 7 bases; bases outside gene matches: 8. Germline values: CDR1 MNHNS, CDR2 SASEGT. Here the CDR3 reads CASSELGGSWNEQFF. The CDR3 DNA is TGTGCCAGCAGTGAATTAGGCGGGAGTTGGAATGAGCAGTTCTTC.

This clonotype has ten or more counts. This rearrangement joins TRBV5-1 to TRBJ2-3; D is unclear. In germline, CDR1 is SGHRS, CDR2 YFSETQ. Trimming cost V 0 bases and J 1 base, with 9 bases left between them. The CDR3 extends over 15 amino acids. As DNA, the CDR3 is TGCGCCAGCAGCTTGGGCCTAGATCGCACAGATACGCAGTATTTT. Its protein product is CASSLGLDRTDTQYF.

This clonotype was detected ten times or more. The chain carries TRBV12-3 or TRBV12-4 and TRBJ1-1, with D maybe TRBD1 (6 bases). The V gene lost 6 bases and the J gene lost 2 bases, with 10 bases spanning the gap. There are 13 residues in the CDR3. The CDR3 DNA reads TGTGCCAGCAGGCAACAGGGTAACACTGAAGCTTTCTTT. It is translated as CASRQQGNTEAFF.

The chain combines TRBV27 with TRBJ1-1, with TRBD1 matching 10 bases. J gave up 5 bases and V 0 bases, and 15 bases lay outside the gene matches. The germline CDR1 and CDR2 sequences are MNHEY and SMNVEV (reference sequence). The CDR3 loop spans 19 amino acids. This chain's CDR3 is CASSLSGWGTGAGGTEAFF. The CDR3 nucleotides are TGTGCCAGCAGTTTATCTGGGTGGGGGACAGGGGCCGGGGGGACTGAAGCTTTCTTT.

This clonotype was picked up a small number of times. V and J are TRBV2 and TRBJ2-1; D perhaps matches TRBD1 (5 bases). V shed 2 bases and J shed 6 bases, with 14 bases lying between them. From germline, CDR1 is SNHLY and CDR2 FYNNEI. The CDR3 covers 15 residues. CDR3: CASSESYRQSNEQFF. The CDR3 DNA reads TGTGCCAGCAGTGAAAGTTACCGACAGAGCAATGAGCAGTTCTTC.

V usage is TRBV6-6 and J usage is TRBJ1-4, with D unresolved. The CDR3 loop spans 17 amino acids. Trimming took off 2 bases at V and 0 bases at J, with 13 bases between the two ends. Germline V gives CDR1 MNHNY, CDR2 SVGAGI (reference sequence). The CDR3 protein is CASSYRTSRTTNEKLFF. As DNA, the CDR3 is TGTGCCAGCAGTTACCGGACTTCAAGGACAACTAATGAAAAACTGTTTTTT.

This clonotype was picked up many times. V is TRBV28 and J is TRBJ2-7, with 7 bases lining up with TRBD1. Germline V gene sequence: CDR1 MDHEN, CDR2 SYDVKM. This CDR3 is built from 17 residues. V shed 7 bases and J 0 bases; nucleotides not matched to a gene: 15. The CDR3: CASNLPARDRSSYEQYF. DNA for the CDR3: TGTGCCAGCAACTTACCCGCCCGGGACAGAAGCTCCTACGAGCAGTACTTC.

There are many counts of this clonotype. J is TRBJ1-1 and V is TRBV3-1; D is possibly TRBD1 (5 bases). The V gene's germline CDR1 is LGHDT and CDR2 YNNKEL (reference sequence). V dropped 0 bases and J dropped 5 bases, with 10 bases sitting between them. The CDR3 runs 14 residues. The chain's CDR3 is CASSQDLRGTEAFF. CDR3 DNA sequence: TGTGCCAGCAGCCAAGATCTTAGGGGAACTGAAGCTTTCTTT.

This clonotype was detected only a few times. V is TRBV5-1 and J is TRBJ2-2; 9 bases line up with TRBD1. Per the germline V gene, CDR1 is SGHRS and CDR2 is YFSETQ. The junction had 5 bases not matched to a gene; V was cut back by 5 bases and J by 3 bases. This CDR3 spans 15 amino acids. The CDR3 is CASRGQGGDTGELFF. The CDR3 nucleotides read TGCGCCAGCAGGGGACAGGGAGGGGACACCGGGGAGCTGTTTTTT.

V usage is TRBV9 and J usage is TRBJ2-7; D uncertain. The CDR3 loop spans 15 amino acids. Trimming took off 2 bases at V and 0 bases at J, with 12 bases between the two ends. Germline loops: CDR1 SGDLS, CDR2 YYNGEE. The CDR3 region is CASSVSIYPSYEQYF. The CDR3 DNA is TGTGCCAGCAGCGTCAGTATTTACCCCTCCTACGAGCAGTACTTC.

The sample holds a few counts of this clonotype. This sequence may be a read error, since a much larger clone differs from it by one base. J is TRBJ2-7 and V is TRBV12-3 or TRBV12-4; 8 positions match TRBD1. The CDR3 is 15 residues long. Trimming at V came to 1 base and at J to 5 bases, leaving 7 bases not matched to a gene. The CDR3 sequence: CASSLVGQAFNEQYF. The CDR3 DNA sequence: TGTGCCAGCAGTTTAGTGGGACAGGCCTTCAACGAGCAGTACTTC.

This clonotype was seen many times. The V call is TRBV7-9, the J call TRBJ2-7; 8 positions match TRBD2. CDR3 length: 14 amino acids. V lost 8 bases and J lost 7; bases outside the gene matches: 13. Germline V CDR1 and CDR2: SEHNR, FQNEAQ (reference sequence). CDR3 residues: CASQNSGTTGEQYF. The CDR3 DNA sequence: TGTGCCAGCCAAAATAGCGGGACAACGGGTGAGCAGTACTTC.

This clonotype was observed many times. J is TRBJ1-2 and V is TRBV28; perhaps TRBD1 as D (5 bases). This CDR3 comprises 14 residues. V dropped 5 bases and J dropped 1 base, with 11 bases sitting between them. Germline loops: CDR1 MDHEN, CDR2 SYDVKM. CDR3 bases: TGTGCCAGCAGTCTAAGACAGAGTAACTATGGCTACACCTTC. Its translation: CASSLRQSNYGYTF.

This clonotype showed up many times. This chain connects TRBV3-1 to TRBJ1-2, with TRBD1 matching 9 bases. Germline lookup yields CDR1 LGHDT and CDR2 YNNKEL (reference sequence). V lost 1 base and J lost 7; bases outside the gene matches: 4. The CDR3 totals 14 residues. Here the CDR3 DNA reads TGTGCCAGCAGCCAAGGGACAGGGGAGGTTGGCTACACCTTC. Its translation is CASSQGTGEVGYTF.

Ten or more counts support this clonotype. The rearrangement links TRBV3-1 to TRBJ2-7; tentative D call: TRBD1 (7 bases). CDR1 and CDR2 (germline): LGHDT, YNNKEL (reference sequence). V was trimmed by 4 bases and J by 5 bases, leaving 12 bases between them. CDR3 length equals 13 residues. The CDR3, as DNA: TGTGCCAGCAGCCGTCAGGGGGGCAACGAGCAGTACTTC. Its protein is CASSRQGGNEQYF.